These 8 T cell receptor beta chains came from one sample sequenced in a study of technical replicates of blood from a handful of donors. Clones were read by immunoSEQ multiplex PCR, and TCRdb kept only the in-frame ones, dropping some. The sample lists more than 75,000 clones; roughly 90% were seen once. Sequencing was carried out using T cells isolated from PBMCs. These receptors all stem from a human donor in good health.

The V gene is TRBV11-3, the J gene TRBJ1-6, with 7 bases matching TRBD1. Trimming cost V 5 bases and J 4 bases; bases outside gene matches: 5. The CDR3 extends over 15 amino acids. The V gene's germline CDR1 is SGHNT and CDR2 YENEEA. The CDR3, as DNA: TGTGCCAGCAGCCCTAACAGGGGTTATAATTCACCCCTCCACTTT. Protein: CASSPNRGYNSPLHF.

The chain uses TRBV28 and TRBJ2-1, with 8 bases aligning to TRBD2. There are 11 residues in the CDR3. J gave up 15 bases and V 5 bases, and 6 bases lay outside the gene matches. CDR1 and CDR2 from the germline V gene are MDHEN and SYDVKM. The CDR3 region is CASSRGTSLFF. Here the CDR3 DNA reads TGTGCCAGCAGTCGGGGGACTAGTCTGTTCTTC. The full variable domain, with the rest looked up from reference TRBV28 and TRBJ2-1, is DVKVTQSSRYLVKRTGEKVFLECVQDMDHENMFWYRQDPGLGLRLIYFSYDVKMKEKGDIPEGYSVSREKKERFSLILESASTNQTSMYLCASSRGTSLFFGPGTRLTVL.

The CDR3 region has the DNA TGTGCCAGCAGCCTCGACAGGGGATACACTGAAGCTTTCTTT. As protein: CASSLDRGYTEAFF. V is TRBV6-6 and J is TRBJ1-1; 8 nucleotides agree with TRBD1. Germline values: CDR1 MNHNY, CDR2 SVGAGI (reference sequence). V shed 6 bases, J shed 3 bases, and the junction held 6 bases outside the gene matches. This CDR3 contains 14 residues.

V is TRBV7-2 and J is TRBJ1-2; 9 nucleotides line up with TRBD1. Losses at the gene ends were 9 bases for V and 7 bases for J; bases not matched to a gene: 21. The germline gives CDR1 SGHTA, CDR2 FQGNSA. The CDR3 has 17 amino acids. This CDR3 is CASRTLKSRDRATGYTF. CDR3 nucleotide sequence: TGTGCCAGTCGTACCTTGAAATCCCGGGACAGGGCGACTGGCTACACCTTC.

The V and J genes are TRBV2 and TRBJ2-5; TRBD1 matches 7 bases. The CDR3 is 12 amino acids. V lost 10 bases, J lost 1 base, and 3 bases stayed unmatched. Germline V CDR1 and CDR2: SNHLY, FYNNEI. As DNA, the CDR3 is TGTGCCACCCGACAGGGCCAAGAGACCCAGTACTTC. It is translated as CATRQGQETQYF.

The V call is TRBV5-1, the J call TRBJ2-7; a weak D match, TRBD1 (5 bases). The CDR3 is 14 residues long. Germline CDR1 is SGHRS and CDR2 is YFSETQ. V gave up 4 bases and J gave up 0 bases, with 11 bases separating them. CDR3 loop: CASSLGQGSYEQYF. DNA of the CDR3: TGCGCCAGCAGCCTAGGACAAGGCTCCTACGAGCAGTACTTC.

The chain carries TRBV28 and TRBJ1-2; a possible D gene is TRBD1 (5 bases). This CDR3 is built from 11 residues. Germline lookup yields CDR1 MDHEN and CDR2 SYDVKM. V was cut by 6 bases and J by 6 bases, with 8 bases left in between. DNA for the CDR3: TGTGCCAGCAGCCCCAGGGATGGCTACACCTTC. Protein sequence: CASSPRDGYTF.

CDR3 coding DNA: TGTGCCAGTAGTATAGGTTCGGGTAGCGGGGGGCAAGAGACCCAGTACTTC. It specifies CASSIGSGSGGQETQYF. The V call is TRBV19, the J call TRBJ2-5; TRBD2 matches at 10 bases. Per the germline V gene, CDR1 is LNHDA and CDR2 is SQIVND (reference sequence). Unmatched junction bases numbered 7, after V lost 1 base and J lost 2 bases. This CDR3 region has 17 residues.